The clone carrying this T cell receptor (beta chain) has a count of ten or more. The antigen is unknown. The read falls 3 residues short of the CDR3 end, and the missing part is taken from the germline J gene. CVID and control samples used equivalent genomic DNA input. Sequencing used immunoSEQ multiplex PCR; TCRdb keeps in-frame clones, though not all of them. This set yields under 40,000 clones and no singletons; the top ten hold around 0.87%. Germline CDR1 SGHAT, CDR2 FQNNGV. V was pared by 5 bases and J by 0 bases, with 7 bases between. The CDR3 extends over 14 amino acids. Each donor provided roughly 4.5 to 8 ml of heparinized whole blood. These data originate in a study of T cell clonality in common variable immunodeficiency. Whole-study findings and limits: In common variable immunodeficiency, TCR beta chains reportedly carried fewer deletions and N-nucleotide insertions.

This receptor was identified in a person between 18 and 69 years old in good health. Sequenced material: peripheral blood mononuclear cells. V gene TRBV11-2 combines with J gene TRBJ2-2; unclear D gene. The covered CDR3 bases are TGTGCCAGCAGCCGTGTCGCGAACACCGGGGAG. Translated: CASSRVANTGE. The whole CDR3 reads CASSRVANTGELFF. Supplemented by reference TRBV11-2 and TRBJ2-2, the full variable domain reads EAGVAQSPRYKIIEKRQSVAFWCNPISGHATLYWYQQILGQGPKLLIQFQNNGVVDDSQLPKDRFSAERLKGVDSTLKIQPAKLEDSAVYLCASSRVANTGELFFGEGSRLTVL.